These T cell receptor beta chains were read from a single sample in a study of shared clonotypes between healthy human individuals. The protocol was immunoSEQ multiplex PCR, while the TCRdb copy is restricted to in-frame clones and leaves out a portion. The data show 2 million to 2.5 million clones, more than 80% seen once. Input material: naive CD4+ T cells from PBMCs. The receptors were sampled from a man aged 18 to 30 in good health. Some clones in this sample may be carry-over from other donors' samples. Both conserved end residues are part of each CDR3. A D gene is named only where the DNA matches it firmly. Not every row has a clone size; where given, it reads once, few, many or a size class.

cdr3_aa	cdr3_nt	j_call	v_call	d_call	clone_size
CASSYATGGDEQYF	TGTGCCAGCAGTTACGCCACGGGGGGGGATGAGCAGTACTTC	TRBJ2-7	TRBV6-5	TRBD2	.
CASSLVWAGPEAFF	TGTGCCAGCAGCTTAGTCTGGGCTGGGCCTGAAGCTTTCTTT	TRBJ1-1	TRBV7-2	.	.
CASSMGPGQPETQYF	TGTGCCAGTAGTATGGGTCCAGGTCAGCCGGAGACCCAGTACTTC	TRBJ2-5	TRBV19	.	.
CASSPPTEYYEQYF	TGTGCCAGCAGCCCCCCCACCGAGTATTACGAGCAGTACTTC	TRBJ2-7	TRBV28	.	once
CASSLIAGGDEQYF	TGTGCCAGCAGCCTGATAGCGGGAGGGGACGAGCAGTACTTC	TRBJ2-7	TRBV11-2	TRBD2	.
CASTSLDRSLGYGYTF	TGTGCCAGCACCTCACTCGACAGGAGTCTGGGGTATGGCTACACCTTC	TRBJ1-2	TRBV28	.	.
CASSYIVGTEAFF	TGTGCCAGCAGTTACATAGTGGGCACTGAAGCTTTCTTT	TRBJ1-1	TRBV6-5	.	few
CASSKGQGGNQPQHF	TGTGCCAGCAGCAAGGGACAGGGCGGAAATCAGCCCCAGCATTTT	TRBJ1-5	TRBV7-2	TRBD1	.
CASEQRNEKLFF	TGTGCCAGCGAACAGAGGAATGAAAAACTGTTTTTT	TRBJ1-4	TRBV28	.	.
CASSVRATNRGNQPQHF	TGTGCCAGCAGTGTCCGGGCCACTAACAGGGGAAATCAGCCCCAGCATTTT	TRBJ1-5	TRBV6-1	TRBD1	.
CASSLDRGRANVLTF	TGTGCCAGCAGCCTCGACAGGGGAAGGGCCAACGTCCTGACTTTC	TRBJ2-6	TRBV7-9	TRBD1	.
CASSLERSPLNTEAFF	TGTGCCAGCAGTTTAGAGAGGAGCCCCCTGAACACTGAAGCTTTCTTT	TRBJ1-1	TRBV27	.	.
CAWRRSPSAGGIVGNTEAFF	TGTGCCTGGAGGAGATCACCGAGCGCAGGTGGTATAGTGGGTAACACTGAAGCTTTCTTT	TRBJ1-1	TRBV30	.	once
CASSLEFGGRYTF	TGTGCCAGCAGCTTAGAGTTTGGCGGTCGCTACACCTTC	TRBJ1-2	TRBV7-9	.	.
CASSEMRIQETQYF	TGTGCCAGCAGTGAAATGAGGATACAAGAGACCCAGTACTTC	TRBJ2-5	TRBV6-1	.	once
CASSLVFATSSPGANVLTF	TGCGCCAGCAGCTTGGTTTTCGCAACCTCAAGCCCTGGGGCCAACGTCCTGACTTTC	TRBJ2-6	TRBV5-1	.	.
CATSRVAGGGNEQFF	TGTGCCACCAGCAGGGTAGCGGGAGGGGGGAATGAGCAGTTCTTC	TRBJ2-1	TRBV15	TRBD2	.
CASSPGLYETQYF	TGTGCCAGCTCACCAGGGCTGTACGAGACCCAGTACTTC	TRBJ2-5	TRBV18	.	.
CASTRDYGANVLTF	TGTGCCAGCACCAGGGATTACGGGGCCAACGTCCTGACTTTC	TRBJ2-6	TRBV6-1	.	.
CASSFLQTGDFGYTF	TGTGCCAGTAGCTTCCTCCAGACAGGGGATTTTGGCTACACCTTC	TRBJ1-2	TRBV19	TRBD1	once
CASSLNRGNYEQYF	TGTGCCAGCAGCTTAAATCGGGGGAACTACGAGCAGTACTTC	TRBJ2-7	TRBV7-2	.	once
CASSDRDGYQETQYF	TGTGCCAGCAGTGACCGGGACGGGTACCAAGAGACCCAGTACTTC	TRBJ2-5	TRBV6-1	.	.
CAISESDRGLGGDTQYF	TGTGCCATCAGTGAGTCCGACAGGGGTCTGGGGGGAGATACGCAGTATTTT	TRBJ2-3	TRBV10-3	TRBD1	.